This TCR beta chain was recovered during a study of blood T cells in healthy people across ages. In its sample, this clonotype was seen a few times. Trimming removed 2 bases at V and 0 bases at J, with 12 bases between. The CDR3 is 16 amino acids. The germline gives CDR1 LGHNA, CDR2 YNFKEQ. Together with a sample-barcoded 5' primer, a J-beta primer mix was included in a second PCR lasting about 7 to 12 cycles. Sequencing of every sample gave 2.5 million or more CDR3-containing paired-end reads. TCRdb recomputed calls from the 5' RACE reads with MiXCR, one row per CDR3 protein. The table includes about 2 million distinct CDR3 sequences, roughly 50% detected once.

The sequenced material came from blood. The sequence was obtained from a woman in her thirties or forties in good health. The chain joins TRBV4-2 to TRBJ2-3, with D unresolved. This CDR3 reads CASSQPGRPSTDTQYF. CDR3 DNA: TGTGCCAGCAGCCAACCAGGACGGCCTAGCACAGATACGCAGTATTTT.